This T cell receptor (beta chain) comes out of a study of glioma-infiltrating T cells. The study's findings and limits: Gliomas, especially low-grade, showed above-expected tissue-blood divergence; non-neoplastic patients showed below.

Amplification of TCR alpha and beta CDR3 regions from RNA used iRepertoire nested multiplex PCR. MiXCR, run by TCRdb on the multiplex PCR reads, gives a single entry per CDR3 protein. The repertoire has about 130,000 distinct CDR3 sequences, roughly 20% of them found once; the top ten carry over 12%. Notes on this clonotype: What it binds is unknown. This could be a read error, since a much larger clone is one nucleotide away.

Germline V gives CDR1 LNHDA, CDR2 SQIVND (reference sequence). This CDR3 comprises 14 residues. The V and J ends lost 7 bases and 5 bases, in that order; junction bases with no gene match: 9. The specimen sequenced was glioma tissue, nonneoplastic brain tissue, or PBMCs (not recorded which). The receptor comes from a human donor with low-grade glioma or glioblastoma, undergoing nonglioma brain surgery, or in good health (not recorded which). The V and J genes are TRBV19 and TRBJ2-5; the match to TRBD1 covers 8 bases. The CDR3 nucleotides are TGTGCCAGTATAAAGGACAGGGTGGATGAGACCCAGTACTTC. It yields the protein CASIKDRVDETQYF.